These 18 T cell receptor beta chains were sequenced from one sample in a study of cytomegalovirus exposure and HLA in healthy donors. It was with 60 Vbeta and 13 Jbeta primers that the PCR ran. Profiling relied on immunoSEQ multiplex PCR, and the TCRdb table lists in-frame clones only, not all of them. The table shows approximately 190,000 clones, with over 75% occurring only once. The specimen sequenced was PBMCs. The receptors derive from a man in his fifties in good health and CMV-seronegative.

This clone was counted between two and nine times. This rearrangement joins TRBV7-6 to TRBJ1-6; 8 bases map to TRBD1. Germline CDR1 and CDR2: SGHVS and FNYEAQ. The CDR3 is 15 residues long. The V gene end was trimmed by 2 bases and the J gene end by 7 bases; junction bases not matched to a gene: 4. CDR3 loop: CASSLYQGANSPLHF. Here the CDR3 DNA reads TGTGCCAGCAGCTTATATCAGGGGGCGAATTCACCCCTCCACTTT.

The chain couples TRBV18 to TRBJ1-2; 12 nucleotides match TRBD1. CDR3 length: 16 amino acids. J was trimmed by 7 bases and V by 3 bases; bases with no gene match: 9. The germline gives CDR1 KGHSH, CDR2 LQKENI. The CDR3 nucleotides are TGTGCCAGCTCACCCGGGCTGGGACAGGGGGCGTCTGGCTACACCTTC. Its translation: CASSPGLGQGASGYTF.

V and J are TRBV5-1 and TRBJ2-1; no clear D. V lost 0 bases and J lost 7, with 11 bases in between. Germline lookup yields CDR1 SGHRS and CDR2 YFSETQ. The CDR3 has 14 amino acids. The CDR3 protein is CASSLGPLGNEQFF. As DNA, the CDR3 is TGCGCCAGCAGCTTGGGACCTCTAGGAAATGAGCAGTTCTTC.

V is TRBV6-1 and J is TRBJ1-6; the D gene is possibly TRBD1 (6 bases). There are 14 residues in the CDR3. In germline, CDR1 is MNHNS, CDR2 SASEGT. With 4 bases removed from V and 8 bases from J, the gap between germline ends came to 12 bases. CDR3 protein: CASSARGLDSPLHF. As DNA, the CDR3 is TGTGCCAGCAGTGCAAGGGGGTTGGATTCACCCCTCCACTTT.

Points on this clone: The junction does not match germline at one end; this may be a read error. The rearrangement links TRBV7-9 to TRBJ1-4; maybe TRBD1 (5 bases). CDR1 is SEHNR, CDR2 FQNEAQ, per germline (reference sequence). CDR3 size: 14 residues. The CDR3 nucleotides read TGTTCCAGCAGCTCCTGGGGCATCAGGGAAAAACTGTTTTTT. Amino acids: CSSSSWGIREKLFF. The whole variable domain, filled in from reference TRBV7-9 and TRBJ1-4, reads DTGVSQNPRHKITKRGQNVTFRCDPISEHNRLYWYRQTLGQGPEFLTYFQNEAQLEKSRLLSDRFSAERPKGSFSTLEIQRTEQGDSAMYLCSSSSWGIREKLFFGSGTQLSVL.

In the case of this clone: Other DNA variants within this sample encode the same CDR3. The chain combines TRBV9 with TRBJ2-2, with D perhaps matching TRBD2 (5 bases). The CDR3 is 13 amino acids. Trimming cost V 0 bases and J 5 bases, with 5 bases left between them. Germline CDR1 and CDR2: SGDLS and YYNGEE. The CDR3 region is CASSVAGTGELFF. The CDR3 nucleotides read TGTGCCAGCAGCGTAGCGGGAACCGGGGAGCTGTTTTTT.

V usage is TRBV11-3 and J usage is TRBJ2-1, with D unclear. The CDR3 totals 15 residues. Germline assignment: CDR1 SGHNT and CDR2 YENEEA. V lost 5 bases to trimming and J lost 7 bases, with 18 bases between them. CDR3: CASSPPDRAWNEQFF. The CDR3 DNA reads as TGTGCCAGCAGCCCTCCGGATAGAGCGTGGAATGAGCAGTTCTTC. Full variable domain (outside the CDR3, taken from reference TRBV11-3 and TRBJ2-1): EAGVVQSPRYKIIEKKQPVAFWCNPISGHNTLYWYLQNLGQGPELLIRYENEEAVDDSQLPKDRFSAERLKGVDSTLKIQPAELGDSAVYLCASSPPDRAWNEQFFGPGTRLTVL.

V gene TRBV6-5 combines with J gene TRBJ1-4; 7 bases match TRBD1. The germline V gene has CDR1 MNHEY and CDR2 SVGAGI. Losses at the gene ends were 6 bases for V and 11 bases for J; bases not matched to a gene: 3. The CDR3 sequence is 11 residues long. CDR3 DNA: TGTGCCAGCAGGGCGACAGGGAAACTGTTTTTT. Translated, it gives CASRATGKLFF.

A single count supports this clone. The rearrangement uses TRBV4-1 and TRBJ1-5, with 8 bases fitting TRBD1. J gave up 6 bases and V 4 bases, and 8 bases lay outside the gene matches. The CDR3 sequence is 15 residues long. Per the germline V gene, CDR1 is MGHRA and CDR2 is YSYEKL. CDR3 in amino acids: CASSLQGESRQPQHF. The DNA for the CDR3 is TGCGCCAGCAGCCTACAGGGGGAATCACGTCAGCCCCAGCATTTT.

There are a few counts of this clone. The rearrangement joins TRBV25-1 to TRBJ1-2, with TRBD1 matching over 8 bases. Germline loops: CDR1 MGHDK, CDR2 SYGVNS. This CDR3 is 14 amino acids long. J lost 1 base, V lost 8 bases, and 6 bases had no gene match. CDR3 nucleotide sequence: TGTGCCAGCGGACCGACAGGGGTTAACTATGGCTACACCTTC. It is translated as CASGPTGVNYGYTF.

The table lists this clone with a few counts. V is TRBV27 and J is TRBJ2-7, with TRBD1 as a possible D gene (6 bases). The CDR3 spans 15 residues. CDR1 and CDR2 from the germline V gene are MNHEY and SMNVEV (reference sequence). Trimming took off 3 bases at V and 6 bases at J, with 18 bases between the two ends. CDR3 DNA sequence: TGTGCCAGCAGTTTTGGAAGGCAGGGGCCGGGCGAGCAGTACTTC. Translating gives CASSFGRQGPGEQYF.

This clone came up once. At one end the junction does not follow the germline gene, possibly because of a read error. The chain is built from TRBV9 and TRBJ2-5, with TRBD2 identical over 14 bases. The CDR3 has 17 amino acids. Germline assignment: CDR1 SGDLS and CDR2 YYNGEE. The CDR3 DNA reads TGTGCCAGCAGCCCTCGACTAGCGGGGGGGCGGCAAGGGACCCAGTACTTC. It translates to CASSPRLAGGRQGTQYF. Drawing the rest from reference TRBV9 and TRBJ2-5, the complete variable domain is DSGVTQTPKHLITATGQRVTLRCSPRSGDLSVYWYQQSLDQGLQFLIQYYNGEERAKGNILERFSAQQFPDLHSELNLSSLELGDSALYFCASSPRLAGGRQGTQYFGPGTRLLVL.

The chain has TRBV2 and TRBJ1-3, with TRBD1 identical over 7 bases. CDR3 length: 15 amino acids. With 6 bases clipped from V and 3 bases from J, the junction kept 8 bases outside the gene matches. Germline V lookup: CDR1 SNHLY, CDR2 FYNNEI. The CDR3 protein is CASSRTGVIGNTIYF. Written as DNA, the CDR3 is TGTGCCAGCAGCCGTACAGGGGTTATTGGAAACACCATATATTTT.

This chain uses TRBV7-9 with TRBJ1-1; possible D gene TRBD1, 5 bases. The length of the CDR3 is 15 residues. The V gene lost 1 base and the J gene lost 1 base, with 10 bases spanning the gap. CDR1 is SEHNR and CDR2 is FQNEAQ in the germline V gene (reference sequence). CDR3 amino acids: CASSLDLGGNTEAFF. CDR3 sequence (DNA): TGTGCCAGCAGCTTAGATTTGGGGGGGAACACTGAAGCTTTCTTT.

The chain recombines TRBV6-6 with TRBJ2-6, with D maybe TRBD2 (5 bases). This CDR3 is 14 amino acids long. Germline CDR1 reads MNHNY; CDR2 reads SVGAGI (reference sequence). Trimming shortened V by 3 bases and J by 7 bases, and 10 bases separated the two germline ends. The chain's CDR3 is CASSYGGKANVLTF. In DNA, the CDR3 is TGTGCCAGCAGTTATGGAGGAAAAGCCAACGTCCTGACTTTC.

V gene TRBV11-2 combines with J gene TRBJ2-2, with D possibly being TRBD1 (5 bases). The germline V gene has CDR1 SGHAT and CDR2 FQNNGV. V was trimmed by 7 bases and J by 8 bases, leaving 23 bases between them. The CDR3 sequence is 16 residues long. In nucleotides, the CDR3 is TGTGCCAGCACCTACTCCCCCGCAGGGCCGTGGGGGGAGCTGTTTTTT. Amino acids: CASTYSPAGPWGELFF.

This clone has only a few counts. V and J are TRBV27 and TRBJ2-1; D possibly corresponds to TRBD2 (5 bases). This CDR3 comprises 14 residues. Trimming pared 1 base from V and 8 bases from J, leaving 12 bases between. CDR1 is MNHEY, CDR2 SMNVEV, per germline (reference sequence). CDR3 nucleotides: TGTGCCAGCAGTTTATGGGAGTCGGCCGATGAGCAGTTCTTC. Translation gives CASSLWESADEQFF.

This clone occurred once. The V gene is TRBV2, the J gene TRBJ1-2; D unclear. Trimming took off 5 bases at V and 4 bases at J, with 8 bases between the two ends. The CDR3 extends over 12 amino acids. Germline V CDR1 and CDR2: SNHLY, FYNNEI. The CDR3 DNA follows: TGTGCCAGCAGTTCACGGTCCTATGGCTACACCTTC. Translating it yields CASSSRSYGYTF.